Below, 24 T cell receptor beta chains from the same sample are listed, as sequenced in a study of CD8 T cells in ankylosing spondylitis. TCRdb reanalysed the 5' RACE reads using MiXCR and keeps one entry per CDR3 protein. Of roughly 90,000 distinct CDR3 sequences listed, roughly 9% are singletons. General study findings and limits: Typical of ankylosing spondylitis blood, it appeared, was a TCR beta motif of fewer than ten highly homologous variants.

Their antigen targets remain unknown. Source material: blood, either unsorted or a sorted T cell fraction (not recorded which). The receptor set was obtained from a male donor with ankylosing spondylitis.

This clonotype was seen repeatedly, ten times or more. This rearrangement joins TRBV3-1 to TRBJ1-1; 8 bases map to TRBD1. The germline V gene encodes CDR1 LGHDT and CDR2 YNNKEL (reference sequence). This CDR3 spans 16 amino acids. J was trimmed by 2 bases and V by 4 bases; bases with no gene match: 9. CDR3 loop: CASSPRQGPSNTEAFF. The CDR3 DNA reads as TGTGCCAGCAGCCCGAGACAGGGGCCATCAAACACTGAAGCTTTCTTT.

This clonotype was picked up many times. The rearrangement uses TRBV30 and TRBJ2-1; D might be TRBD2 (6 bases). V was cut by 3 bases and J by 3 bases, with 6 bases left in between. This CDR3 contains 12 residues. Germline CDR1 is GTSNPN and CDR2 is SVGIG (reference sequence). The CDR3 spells CAWRDYYNEQFF. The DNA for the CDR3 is TGTGCCTGGAGGGACTACTACAATGAGCAGTTCTTC. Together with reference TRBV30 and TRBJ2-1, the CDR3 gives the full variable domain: SQTIHQWPATLVQPVGSPLSLECTVEGTSNPNLYWYRQAAGRGLQLLFYSVGIGQISSEVPQNLSASRPQDRQFILSSKKLLLSDSGFYLCAWRDYYNEQFFGPGTRLTVL.

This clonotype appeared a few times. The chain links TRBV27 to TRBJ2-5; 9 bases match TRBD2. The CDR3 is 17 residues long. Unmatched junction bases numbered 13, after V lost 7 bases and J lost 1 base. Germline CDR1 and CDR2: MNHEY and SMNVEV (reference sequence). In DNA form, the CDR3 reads TGTGCCAGCACGTCCACTAGCGGGCACCTGGGCCAAGAGACCCAGTACTTC. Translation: CASTSTSGHLGQETQYF.

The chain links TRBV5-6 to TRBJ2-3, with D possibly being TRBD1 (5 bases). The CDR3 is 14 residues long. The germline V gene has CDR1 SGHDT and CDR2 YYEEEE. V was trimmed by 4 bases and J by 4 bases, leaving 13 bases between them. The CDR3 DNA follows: TGTGCCAGCAGCGGTGCTTGGGGCTCAGATACGCAGTATTTT. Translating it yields CASSGAWGSDTQYF.

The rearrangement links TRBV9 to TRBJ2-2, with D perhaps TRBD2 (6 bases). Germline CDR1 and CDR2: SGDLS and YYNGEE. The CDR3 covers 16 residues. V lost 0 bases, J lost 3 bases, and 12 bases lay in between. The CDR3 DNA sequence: TGTGCCAGCAGCGTAGAGGGCGGGATTGACACCGGGGAGCTGTTTTTT. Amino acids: CASSVEGGIDTGELFF.

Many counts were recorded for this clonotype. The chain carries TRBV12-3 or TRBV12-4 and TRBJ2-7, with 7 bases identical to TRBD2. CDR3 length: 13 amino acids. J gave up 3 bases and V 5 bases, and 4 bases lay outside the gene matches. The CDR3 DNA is TGTGCCAGCAGTGGAGCGGGAATCTACGAGCAGTACGTC. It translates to CASSGAGIYEQYV.

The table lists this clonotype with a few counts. In nucleotides, the CDR3 is TGTGCCAGCAGTGTTGAATACCATGAGCAGTTCTTC. Translating gives CASSVEYHEQFF. This rearrangement joins TRBV2 to TRBJ2-1; D is unclear. Trimming removed 4 bases from V and 8 bases from J, with 9 bases in between. CDR1 and CDR2 from the germline V gene are SNHLY and FYNNEI. This CDR3 spans 12 amino acids.

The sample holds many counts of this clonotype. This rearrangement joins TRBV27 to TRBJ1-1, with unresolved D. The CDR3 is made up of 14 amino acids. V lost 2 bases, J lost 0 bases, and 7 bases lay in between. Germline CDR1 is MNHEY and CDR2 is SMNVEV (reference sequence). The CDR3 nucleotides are TGTGCCAGCAGTTTAGGTTTGGTGAACACTGAAGCTTTCTTT. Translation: CASSLGLVNTEAFF.

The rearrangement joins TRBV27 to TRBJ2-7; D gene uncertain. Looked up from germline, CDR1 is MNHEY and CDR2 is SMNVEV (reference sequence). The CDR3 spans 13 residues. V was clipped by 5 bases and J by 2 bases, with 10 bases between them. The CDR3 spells CASSADSPYEQYF. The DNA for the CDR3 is TGTGCCAGCAGTGCAGACTCCCCCTACGAGCAGTACTTC.

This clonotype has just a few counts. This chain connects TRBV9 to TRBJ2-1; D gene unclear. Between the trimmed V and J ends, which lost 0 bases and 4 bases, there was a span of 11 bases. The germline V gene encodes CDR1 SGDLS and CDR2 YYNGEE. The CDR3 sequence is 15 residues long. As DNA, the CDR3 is TGTGCCAGCAGCGTAGGGATGTCCCCATACAATGAGCAGTTCTTC. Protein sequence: CASSVGMSPYNEQFF.

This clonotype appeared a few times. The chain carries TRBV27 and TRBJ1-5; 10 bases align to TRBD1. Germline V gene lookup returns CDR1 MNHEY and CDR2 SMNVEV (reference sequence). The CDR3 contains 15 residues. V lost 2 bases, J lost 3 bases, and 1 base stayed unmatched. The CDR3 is CASSLGTGANQPQHF. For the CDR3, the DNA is TGTGCCAGCAGTTTAGGGACAGGGGCCAATCAGCCCCAGCATTTT.

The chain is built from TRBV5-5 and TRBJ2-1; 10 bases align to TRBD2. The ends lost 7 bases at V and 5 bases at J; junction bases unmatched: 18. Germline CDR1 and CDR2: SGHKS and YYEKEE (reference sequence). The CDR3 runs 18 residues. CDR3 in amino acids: CASGPGLSGRASNNEQFF. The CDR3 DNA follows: TGTGCCAGCGGCCCCGGGCTCAGCGGGAGGGCCTCTAACAATGAGCAGTTCTTC. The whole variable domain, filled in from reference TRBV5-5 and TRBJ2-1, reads DAGVTQSPTHLIKTRGQQVTLRCSPISGHKSVSWYQQVLGQGPQFIFQYYEKEERGRGNFPDRFSARQFPNYSSELNVNALLLGDSALYLCASGPGLSGRASNNEQFFGPGTRLTVL.

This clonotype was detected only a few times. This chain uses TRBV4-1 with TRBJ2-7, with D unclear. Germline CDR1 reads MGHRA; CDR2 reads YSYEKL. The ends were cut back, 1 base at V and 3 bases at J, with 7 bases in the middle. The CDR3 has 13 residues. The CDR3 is CASSQGTNYEQYF. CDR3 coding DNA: TGCGCCAGCAGCCAAGGGACCAACTACGAGCAGTACTTC.

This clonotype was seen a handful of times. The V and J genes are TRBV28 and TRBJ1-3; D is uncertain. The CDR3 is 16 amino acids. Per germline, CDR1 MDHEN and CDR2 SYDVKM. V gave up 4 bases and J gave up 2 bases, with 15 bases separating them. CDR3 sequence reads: CASSSRRPGTGNTIYF. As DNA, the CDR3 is TGTGCCAGCAGTTCGCGAAGACCCGGGACTGGAAACACCATATATTTT.

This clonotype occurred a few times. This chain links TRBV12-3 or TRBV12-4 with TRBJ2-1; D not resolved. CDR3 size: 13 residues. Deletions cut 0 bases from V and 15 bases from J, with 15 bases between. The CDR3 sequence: CASSLAPLAPPFF. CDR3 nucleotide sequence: TGTGCCAGCAGTTTAGCCCCGCTCGCTCCCCCGTTCTTC.

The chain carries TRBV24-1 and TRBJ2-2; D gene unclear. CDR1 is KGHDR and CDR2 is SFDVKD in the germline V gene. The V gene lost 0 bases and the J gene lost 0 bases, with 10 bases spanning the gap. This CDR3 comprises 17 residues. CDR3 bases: TGTGCCACCAGTGATTTGGCGGAAAACGCGAACACCGGGGAGCTGTTTTTT. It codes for CATSDLAENANTGELFF.

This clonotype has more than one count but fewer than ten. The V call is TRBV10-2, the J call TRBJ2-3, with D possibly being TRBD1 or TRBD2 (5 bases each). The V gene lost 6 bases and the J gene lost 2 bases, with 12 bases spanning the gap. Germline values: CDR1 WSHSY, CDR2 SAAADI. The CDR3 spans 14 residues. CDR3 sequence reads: CASSQVGDTDTQYF. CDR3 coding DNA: TGCGCCAGCAGCCAGGTGGGGGACACAGATACGCAGTATTTT.

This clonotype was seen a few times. CDR3 protein: CATSPSTDTQYF. The CDR3 region has the DNA TGTGCCACCAGCCCTAGCACAGATACGCAGTATTTT. The rearrangement joins TRBV15 to TRBJ2-3; no reliable D call. The CDR3 is 12 residues long. Trimming shortened V by 5 bases and J by 0 bases, and 3 bases separated the two germline ends. CDR1 LNHNV and CDR2 YYDKDF come from the germline V gene (reference sequence).

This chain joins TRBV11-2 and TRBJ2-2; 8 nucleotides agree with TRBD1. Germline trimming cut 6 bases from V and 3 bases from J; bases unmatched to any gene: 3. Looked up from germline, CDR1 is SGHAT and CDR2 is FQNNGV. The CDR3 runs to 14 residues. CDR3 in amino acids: CASRLTGDTGELFF. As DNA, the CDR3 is TGTGCCAGCAGACTGACAGGGGACACCGGGGAGCTGTTTTTT. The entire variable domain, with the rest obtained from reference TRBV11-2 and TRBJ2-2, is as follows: EAGVAQSPRYKIIEKRQSVAFWCNPISGHATLYWYQQILGQGPKLLIQFQNNGVVDDSQLPKDRFSAERLKGVDSTLKIQPAKLEDSAVYLCASRLTGDTGELFFGEGSRLTVL.

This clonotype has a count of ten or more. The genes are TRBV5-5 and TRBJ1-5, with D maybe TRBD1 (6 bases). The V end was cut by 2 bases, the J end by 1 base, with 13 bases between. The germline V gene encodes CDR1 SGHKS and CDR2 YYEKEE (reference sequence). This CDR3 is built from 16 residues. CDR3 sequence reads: CASSFDRPESNQPQHF. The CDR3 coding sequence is TGTGCCAGCAGCTTCGACAGGCCAGAAAGCAATCAGCCCCAGCATTTT. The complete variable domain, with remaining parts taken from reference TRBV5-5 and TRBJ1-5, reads DAGVTQSPTHLIKTRGQQVTLRCSPISGHKSVSWYQQVLGQGPQFIFQYYEKEERGRGNFPDRFSARQFPNYSSELNVNALLLGDSALYLCASSFDRPESNQPQHFGDGTRLSIL.

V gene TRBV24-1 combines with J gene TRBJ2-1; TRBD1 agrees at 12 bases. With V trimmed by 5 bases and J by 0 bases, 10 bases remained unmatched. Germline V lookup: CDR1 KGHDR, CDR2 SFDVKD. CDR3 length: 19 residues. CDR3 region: CATSGRGQGAISSYNEQFF. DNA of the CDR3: TGTGCCACCAGTGGGAGGGGACAGGGGGCAATTAGCTCCTACAATGAGCAGTTCTTC.

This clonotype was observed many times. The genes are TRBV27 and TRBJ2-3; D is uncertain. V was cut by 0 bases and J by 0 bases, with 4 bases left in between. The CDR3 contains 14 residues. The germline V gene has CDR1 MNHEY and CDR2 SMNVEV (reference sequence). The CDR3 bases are TGTGCCAGCAGTTTATCACTAAGCACAGATACGCAGTATTTT. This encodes CASSLSLSTDTQYF.

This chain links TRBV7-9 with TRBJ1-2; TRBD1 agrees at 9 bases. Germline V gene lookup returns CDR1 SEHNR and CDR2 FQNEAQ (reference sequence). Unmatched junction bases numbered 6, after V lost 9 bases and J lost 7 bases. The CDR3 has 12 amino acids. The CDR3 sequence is CASTTGGLGYTF. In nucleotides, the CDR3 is TGTGCCAGTACAACAGGGGGCCTTGGCTACACCTTC.

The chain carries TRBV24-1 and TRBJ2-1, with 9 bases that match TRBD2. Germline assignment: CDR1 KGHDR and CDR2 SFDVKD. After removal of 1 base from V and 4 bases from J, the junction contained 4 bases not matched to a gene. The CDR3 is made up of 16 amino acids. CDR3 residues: CATSDLRLAGYNEQFF. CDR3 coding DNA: TGTGCCACCAGTGATTTACGTCTAGCGGGGTACAATGAGCAGTTCTTC.